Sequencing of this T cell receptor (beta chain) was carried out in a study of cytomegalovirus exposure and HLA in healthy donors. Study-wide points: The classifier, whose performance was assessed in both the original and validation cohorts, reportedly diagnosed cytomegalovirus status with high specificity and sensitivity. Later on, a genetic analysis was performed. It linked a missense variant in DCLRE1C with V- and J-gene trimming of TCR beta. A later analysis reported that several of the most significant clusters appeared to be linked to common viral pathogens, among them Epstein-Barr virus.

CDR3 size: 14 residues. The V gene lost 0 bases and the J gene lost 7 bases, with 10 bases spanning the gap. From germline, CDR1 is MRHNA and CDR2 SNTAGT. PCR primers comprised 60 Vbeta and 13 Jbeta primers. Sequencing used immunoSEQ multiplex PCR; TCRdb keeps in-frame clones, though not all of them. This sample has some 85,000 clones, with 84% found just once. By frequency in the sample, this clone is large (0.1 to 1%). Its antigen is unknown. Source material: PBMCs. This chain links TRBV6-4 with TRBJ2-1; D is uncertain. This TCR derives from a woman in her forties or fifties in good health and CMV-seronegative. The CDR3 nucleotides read TGTGCCAGCAGTGACTCCTCAGAATCTAATGAGCAGTTCTTC. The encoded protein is CASSDSSESNEQFF.